A single sample is the source of the 30 T cell receptor beta chains below, sequenced in a study of T cell clonality in common variable immunodeficiency. Using immunoSEQ multiplex PCR, the repertoire was profiled, and TCRdb retains in-frame clones only, with some absent. The repertoire consists of 35,000 to 45,000 clones, none detected only once. Sequenced input: peripheral blood mononuclear cells. Source of these receptors: a person aged 18 to 69 in good health.

Ten or more counts support this clone. Sequencing ends 3 residues short of the CDR3 end; the germline J gene provides the rest. This chain uses TRBV14 with TRBJ2-7; 11 bases are shared with TRBD2. This CDR3 has 16 amino acids. The V segment lost 2 bases and the J segment 0 bases; nucleotides outside the gene matches: 3. CDR1 and CDR2 (germline): SGHDN, FVKESK. The sequenced CDR3 bases are TGTGCCAGCAGCCAATTTAGCGGGAGGGACTCCTACGAG. Its translation: CASSQFSGRDSYE. The entire CDR3 protein reads CASSQFSGRDSYEQYF.

This clone has at least ten counts. The read terminates 3 residues ahead of where the CDR3 ends, so the germline J gene completes it. This chain joins TRBV6-1 and TRBJ2-1; D not certain. The CDR3 length is 13 residues. With 1 base removed from V and 5 bases from J, the gap between germline ends came to 6 bases. Germline CDR1 reads MNHNS; CDR2 reads SASEGT. The CDR3 here is CASSEVRDNEQFF. The CDR3 DNA, read in part, is TGTGCCAGCAGTGAAGTCAGAGACAATGAG.

This clone came up many times. The read comes to an end 3 residues before the CDR3 does, leaving the germline J gene to fill in the end. The chain has TRBV19 and TRBJ1-2; 9 bases match TRBD1. CDR1 is LNHDA and CDR2 is SQIVND in the germline V gene (reference sequence). The CDR3 is 16 residues long. The CDR3 sequence: CASTSGGTGSARGYTF. The covered CDR3 bases are TGTGCCAGTACCTCAGGGGGGACAGGGTCCGCACGGGGC.

This clone showed up many times. The read is 3 residues too short to cover the CDR3 end, so that end is filled in from the germline J gene. The chain combines TRBV5-1 with TRBJ2-6; no clear D gene. V was pared by 1 base and J by 0 bases, with 11 bases between. CDR3 size: 17 residues. The germline V gene encodes CDR1 SGHRS and CDR2 YFSETQ. The CDR3 is CASSLKGRSSGANVLTF. The part of the CDR3 DNA that was read is TGCGCCAGCAGCTTGAAGGGCCGAAGCTCTGGGGCCAACGTC.

This clone was observed many times. The CDR3 is cut off 3 residues early in the read; its end comes from the germline J gene. The chain combines TRBV2 with TRBJ2-7; TRBD1 matches at 9 bases. The trim removed 6 bases at V and 1 base at J, leaving 10 bases unmatched. This CDR3 is 16 amino acids long. The V gene's germline CDR1 is SNHLY and CDR2 FYNNEI. The sequenced CDR3 bases are TGTGCCAGCAGGGTTCCCGGGACAGGGTCGTCCTACGAG. It specifies CASRVPGTGSSYE. The CDR3 reads in full as CASRVPGTGSSYEQYF. Full variable domain (missing parts from reference TRBV2 and TRBJ2-7): EPEVTQTPSHQVTQMGQEVILRCVPISNHLYFYWYRQILGQKVEFLVSFYNNEISEKSEIFDDQFSVERPDGSNFTLKIRSTKLEDSAMYFCASRVPGTGSSYEQYFGPGTRLTVT.

Regarding this clone: Read sequence stops 3 residues before the CDR3 end, and the germline J gene provides the missing end. V usage is TRBV19 and J usage is TRBJ2-3, with TRBD1 identical over 7 bases. Germline V CDR1 and CDR2: LNHDA, SQIVND (reference sequence). The CDR3 sequence is 15 residues long. Incomplete CDR3 DNA: TGTGCCAGTAGTATCGGCCACAGGGGTGGAGAGACG. Protein: CASSIGHRGGET. In full, the CDR3 is CASSIGHRGGETQYF.

This clone was counted at least ten times. From the germline J gene comes the end of the CDR3, since the read stops 3 residues before it. This rearrangement joins TRBV5-1 to TRBJ1-3, with D maybe TRBD1 (5 bases). CDR3 length: 14 residues. Deletions cut 1 base from V and 2 bases from J, with 7 bases between. CDR1 and CDR2 (germline): SGHRS, YFSETQ. The CDR3 loop reads CASSLQGTGNTIYF. The sequenced CDR3 bases are TGCGCCAGCAGCTTGCAGGGAACTGGAAACACC.

This clone came up a few times. The read falls 3 residues short of the CDR3 end, and the missing part is taken from the germline J gene. The chain uses TRBV7-3 and TRBJ2-2; a weak D match, TRBD1 (6 bases). This CDR3 region has 14 residues. Germline V gene lookup returns CDR1 SGHTA and CDR2 FQGTGA. The CDR3: CASSFGTNNSPLFF. The covered CDR3 bases are TGTGCCAGCAGCTTTGGGACAAATAATTCACCG.

This clone showed up many times. The CDR3 end is not reached by the read, which stops 3 residues before it; the germline J gene fills it in. The gene calls are TRBV7-9 and TRBJ1-2; possible D gene TRBD1, 5 bases. V lost 5 bases and J 3 bases, leaving 13 bases between the germline ends. The CDR3 consists of 14 residues. Germline V lookup: CDR1 SEHNR, CDR2 FQNEAQ (reference sequence). The covered CDR3 bases are TGTGCCAGCAGCCCCGGCAGGGTGGACTATGGC. This translates into CASSPGRVDYG. The whole CDR3 region reads CASSPGRVDYGYTF.

In its sample, this clone was seen many times. Read data end 3 residues before the CDR3 end; the end is taken from the germline J gene. The chain employs TRBV20-1 and TRBJ2-3; no reliable D call. The CDR3 spans 14 residues. Germline CDR1 and CDR2: DFQATT and SNEGSKA (reference sequence). The V and J ends lost 6 bases and 0 bases respectively, with 13 bases between them. The CDR3 region is CSASPATSTDTQYF. The CDR3 bases that were read are TGCAGTGCCTCCCCCGCAACTAGCACAGATACG.

In regard to this clone: With the read ending 3 residues before the CDR3 end, the germline J gene is used to fill in that end. V and J are TRBV7-9 and TRBJ2-3; 10 bases line up with TRBD2. This CDR3 comprises 15 residues. Germline CDR1 reads SEHNR; CDR2 reads FQNEAQ (reference sequence). Unmatched junction bases numbered 3, after V lost 6 bases and J lost 0 bases. The CDR3 sequence is CASSIAGGSTDTQYF. CDR3 DNA, as far as it was read: TGTGCCAGCAGTATAGCGGGGGGAAGCACAGATACG.

At least ten counts were recorded for this clone. The read terminates 3 residues before the CDR3 end, so the remaining end is supplied by the germline J gene. The chain employs TRBV6-2 or TRBV6-3 and TRBJ1-3; 7 bases align to TRBD1. V lost 6 bases and J lost 2; bases outside the gene matches: 4. CDR1 MNHEY and CDR2 SVGEGT come from the germline V gene. The length of the CDR3 is 14 residues. CDR3 protein: CASSPTGTGNTIYF. CDR3 DNA (partial): TGTGCCAGCAGCCCGACAGGGACTGGAAACACC.

This clone was recorded at least ten times. CDR3 sequence reads: CASSRGGQGNIQYF. CDR3 DNA, as far as it was read: TGTGCCAGTAGCCGGGGGGGACAGGGGAACATT. The chain joins TRBV19 to TRBJ2-4, with 10 nucleotides matching TRBD1. The read is 3 residues too short to cover the CDR3 end, so that end is filled in from the germline J gene. The CDR3 runs to 14 residues. Germline V gene sequence: CDR1 LNHDA, CDR2 SQIVND (reference sequence). With V trimmed by 6 bases and J by 7 bases, 6 bases remained unmatched. Based on the CDR3 plus reference TRBV19 and TRBJ2-4, the full variable domain is DGGITQSPKYLFRKEGQNVTLSCEQNLNHDAMYWYRQDPGQGLRLIYYSQIVNDFQKGDIAEGYSVSREKKESFPLTVTSAQKNPTAFYLCASSRGGQGNIQYFGAGTRLSVL.

This clone was detected many times. With the read ending 3 residues before the CDR3 end, the germline J gene is used to fill in that end. The chain joins TRBV10-3 to TRBJ1-1, with D maybe TRBD1 (6 bases). CDR1 is ENHRY, CDR2 SYGVKD, per germline. This CDR3 has 12 amino acids. CDR3 bases read: TGTGCCATCAGTGGAGGACAGCAAGAA. It specifies CAISGGQQE. The whole CDR3 sequence reads CAISGGQQEAFF.

This clone appeared many times. The read is 3 residues too short to cover the CDR3 end, so that end is filled in from the germline J gene. The chain links TRBV30 to TRBJ1-5; tentatively, D is TRBD1 (5 bases). CDR1 GTSNPN and CDR2 SVGIG come from the germline V gene (reference sequence). The V end was cut by 3 bases, the J end by 2 bases, with 20 bases between. CDR3 length equals 17 residues. The CDR3 protein is CAWSEGRGAVGNQPQHF. The sequenced part of the CDR3 DNA is TGTGCCTGGAGCGAAGGGAGGGGCGCCGTTGGCAATCAGCCC.

This clone was counted only a few times. The read comes to an end 3 residues before the CDR3 does, leaving the germline J gene to fill in the end. This rearrangement joins TRBV5-8 to TRBJ2-3, with 7 bases identical to TRBD2. CDR1 and CDR2 (germline): SGHTS, YDEGEE. This CDR3 is built from 14 residues. V was pared by 2 bases and J by 2 bases, with 2 bases of the junction left unmatched. The CDR3 here is CASSLSGITDTQYF. CDR3 DNA, as far as it was read: TGTGCCAGCAGCTTAAGCGGGATCACAGATACG. The entire variable domain, with the rest obtained from reference TRBV5-8 and TRBJ2-3, is as follows: EAGVTQSPTHLIKTRGQQATLRCSPISGHTSVYWYQQALGLGLQFLLWYDEGEERNRGNFPPRFSGRQFPNYSSELNVNALELEDSALYLCASSLSGITDTQYFGPGTRLTVL.

This clone was detected ten times or more. The read halts 3 residues ahead of the CDR3 end, with the missing end drawn from the germline J gene. This chain connects TRBV29-1 to TRBJ1-3; TRBD1 matches 8 bases. The CDR3 runs to 15 residues. Germline V lookup: CDR1 SQVTM, CDR2 ANQGSEA. V was clipped by 6 bases and J by 3 bases; unmatched bases: 10. Incomplete CDR3 DNA: TGCAGCGTACAGGGGGAGGGGGCTGATGGAAACACC. Its protein is CSVQGEGADGNT. The full CDR3 protein is CSVQGEGADGNTIYF.

Worth noting for this clone: The CDR3 end lies 3 residues beyond the end of the read and is filled in from the germline J gene. The V call is TRBV5-1, the J call TRBJ1-1, with D tentatively TRBD1 (5 bases). Germline CDR1 and CDR2: SGHRS and YFSETQ. V lost 2 bases, J lost 0 bases, and 20 bases lay in between. This CDR3 has 18 amino acids. The part of the CDR3 DNA that was read is TGCGCCAGCAGCTTTTTTTGGACAAGGGAGGATCTGAACACTGAA. Its translation: CASSFFWTREDLNTE. The entire CDR3 is CASSFFWTREDLNTEAFF.

This clone appeared many times. The read terminates 3 residues ahead of where the CDR3 ends, so the germline J gene completes it. This CDR3 is also generated by other DNA sequences in the sample. The V and J genes are TRBV5-1 and TRBJ1-1; 9 nucleotides line up with TRBD1. Germline V gives CDR1 SGHRS, CDR2 YFSETQ. V gave up 3 bases and J gave up 4 bases; unmatched junction bases: 10. This CDR3 has 16 amino acids. CDR3 residues: CASSSGQGKYGTEAFF. CDR3 DNA (partial): TGCGCCAGCAGCTCCGGACAGGGGAAATACGGCACTGAA.

This clone was counted at least ten times. The observed sequence ends 3 residues before the CDR3 terminus, with the missing tail filled in from the germline J gene. The rearrangement joins TRBV5-1 to TRBJ2-3; 12 bases map to TRBD2. The CDR3 extends over 16 amino acids. Germline CDR1 reads SGHRS; CDR2 reads YFSETQ. The V segment lost 0 bases and the J segment 2 bases; nucleotides outside the gene matches: 1. The CDR3 spells CASSLGLAGATDTQYF. The CDR3 DNA, read in part, is TGCGCCAGCAGCTTGGGACTAGCGGGGGCCACAGATACG.

This clone was observed at least ten times. The CDR3 is cut off 3 residues early in the read; its end comes from the germline J gene. The chain couples TRBV19 to TRBJ2-3; no reliable D call. V was shortened by 1 base and J by 2 bases, with 10 bases between the two germline ends. The CDR3 length is 15 residues. CDR1 LNHDA and CDR2 SQIVND come from the germline V gene (reference sequence). CDR3 in amino acids: CASSIVNSYTDTQYF. CDR3 DNA, as far as it was read: TGTGCCAGTAGTATAGTTAACTCGTACACAGATACG.

This clone has ten or more counts. The DNA ends 3 residues before the CDR3 does, and the rest of the CDR3 is filled in from the germline J gene. This chain joins TRBV7-9 and TRBJ2-2; 7 nucleotides line up with TRBD1. Germline V lookup: CDR1 SEHNR, CDR2 FQNEAQ (reference sequence). Trimming cost V 2 bases and J 7 bases; bases outside gene matches: 4. The CDR3 totals 14 residues. The part of the CDR3 DNA that was read is TGTGCCAGCAGCTTAAGCCGACAGGGCGGGGAG. Translating gives CASSLSRQGGE. The CDR3 as a whole reads CASSLSRQGGELFF.

Many counts were recorded for this clone. Other DNA variants within this sample encode the same CDR3. The CDR3 DNA, read in part, is TGTGCCTGGAGTGTTGGGAGCGGGGAGACC. This codes for CAWSVGSGET. The full CDR3 reads CAWSVGSGETQYF. The V and J genes are TRBV30 and TRBJ2-5; the D gene is possibly TRBD2 (6 bases). The CDR3 goes on 3 residues after the read ends, and that part is filled in from the germline J gene. Germline lookup yields CDR1 GTSNPN and CDR2 SVGIG (reference sequence). Trimming removed 0 bases at V and 5 bases at J, with 10 bases between. This CDR3 comprises 13 residues.

This clone was seen a handful of times. Read sequence stops 3 residues before the CDR3 end, and the germline J gene provides the missing end. This rearrangement joins TRBV5-1 to TRBJ2-5; 12 nucleotides match TRBD2. The CDR3 runs to 17 residues. Germline V CDR1 and CDR2: SGHRS, YFSETQ. J gave up 1 base and V 0 bases, and 4 bases lay outside the gene matches. The CDR3 spells CASSLGVLAGGQETQYF. Partial CDR3 DNA: TGCGCCAGCAGCTTGGGGGTACTAGCGGGGGGCCAAGAGACC. Drawing the rest from reference TRBV5-1 and TRBJ2-5, the complete variable domain is KAGVTQTPRYLIKTRGQQVTLSCSPISGHRSVSWYQQTPGQGLQFLFEYFSETQRNKGNFPGRFSGRQFSNSRSEMNVSTLELGDSALYLCASSLGVLAGGQETQYFGPGTRLLVL.

This clone has ten or more counts. The CDR3 end falls 3 residues outside the read, so it is completed with the germline J gene. V is TRBV12-3 or TRBV12-4 and J is TRBJ2-5, with D tentatively TRBD1 (6 bases). Trimming removed 2 bases from V and 2 bases from J, with 21 bases in between. This CDR3 region has 18 residues. The chain's CDR3 is CASSLKMGHYTPQETQYF. The part of the CDR3 DNA that was read is TGTGCCAGCAGTTTAAAGATGGGACATTATACCCCACAAGAGACC.

This clone was found many times. The read ends 3 residues before the CDR3 terminus; that terminus is restored from the germline J gene. This sequence joins TRBV19 and TRBJ1-2; D gene ambiguous. The CDR3 is 12 residues long. The germline V gene encodes CDR1 LNHDA and CDR2 SQIVND (reference sequence). V dropped 6 bases and J dropped 4 bases, with 9 bases sitting between them. CDR3 DNA, as far as it was read: TGTGCCAGTAGCCCCGACACCTATGGC. As protein: CASSPDTYG. In full, the CDR3 reads CASSPDTYGYTF.

This clone was detected many times. The sequence runs out 3 residues before the end of the CDR3; the remainder is reconstructed from the germline J gene. The J gene is TRBJ2-6, the V gene TRBV20-1; perhaps D is TRBD1 or TRBD2 (7 bases each). Trimming stripped 3 bases from V and 0 bases from J, with 21 bases between. This CDR3 has 19 amino acids. Looked up from germline, CDR1 is DFQATT and CDR2 is SNEGSKA (reference sequence). The CDR3 here is CSASGREGAPNSGANVLTF. The part of the CDR3 DNA that was read is TGCAGTGCTAGTGGGAGGGAGGGGGCGCCAAACTCTGGGGCCAACGTC.

This clone was recorded at least ten times. Read data end 3 residues before the CDR3 end; the end is taken from the germline J gene. V is TRBV2 and J is TRBJ1-2, with a tentative D call TRBD1 (6 bases). The CDR3 spans 15 residues. Germline V gene data show CDR1 as SNHLY and CDR2 as FYNNEI. Trimming removed 1 base from V and 4 bases from J, with 13 bases in between. CDR3: CASSEGGGRSYGYTF. The CDR3 bases that were read are TGTGCCAGCAGTGAAGGCGGGGGCAGAAGCTATGGC.

This clone was detected a few times. The CDR3 goes on 3 residues after the read ends, and that part is filled in from the germline J gene. The V call is TRBV6-1, the J call TRBJ1-1, with D tentatively TRBD1 (5 bases). CDR1 is MNHNS, CDR2 SASEGT, per germline. Trimming removed 4 bases from V and 3 bases from J, with 12 bases in between. The CDR3 covers 14 residues. CDR3 DNA (partial): TGTGCCAGCAGTGCTTTCACAGGTTACACTGAA. Amino acids: CASSAFTGYTE. The CDR3 reads in full as CASSAFTGYTEAFF.

For this clone: The read finishes 3 residues shy of the CDR3 end, and the germline J gene is used to complete it. The rearrangement joins TRBV5-6 to TRBJ1-4; D remains unclear. CDR1 is SGHDT, CDR2 YYEEEE, per germline. The length of the CDR3 is 15 residues. The CDR3 bases that were read are TGTGCCAGCAGCTTCGGGGAATCCTATAATTCACCA. Its translation is CASSFGESYNSP. The complete CDR3 sequence is CASSFGESYNSPLFF.